Listed below are T cell receptor beta chains from one sample, sequenced in a study of blood T cell repertoires in COVID-19. TCRdb's table, derived via immunoSEQ multiplex PCR, lists solely in-frame clones and lacks some. The sample records around 230,000 clones, around four fifths being singletons. The sequencing sample was made of peripheral blood. These receptors came from a woman between 40 and 55 years old with active or convalescent COVID-19. Both conserved end residues are trimmed from each CDR3.

V: TRBV18
length: 15
CDR3: ASSPPNAGASYNEQF

V: TRBV13
length: 11
CDR3: ASSLVGGNEQF

V: TRBV11-2
length: 16
CDR3: ASSSSPASYRGHNEQF

V: TRBV15
length: 12
CDR3: ATSEQGESYGYT

V: TRBV14
length: 11
CDR3: ASSQTARSEQY

V: TRBV19
length: 12
CDR3: ASSGQGAGQPQH

V: TRBV6-2/TRBV6-3
length: 17
CDR3: ASSYYPPGGSMQVGELF

V: TRBV9
length: 15
CDR3: ASSVEGGWPGNSPLH

V: TRBV12-5
length: 12
CDR3: ASGLGQGSDEQF

V: TRBV30
length: 11
CDR3: AWIGTGNTEAF

V: TRBV19
length: 16
CDR3: ANRSGTGEMRGNQPQH

V: TRBV13
length: 15
CDR3: ASSLPRDRGRGQPQH

V: TRBV29-1
length: 13
CDR3: SVDRGSQGVGEAF

V: TRBV27
length: 13
CDR3: ASSLTSGVDYEQY

V: TRBV6-5
length: 12
CDR3: ASSYGQGGYEQY

V: TRBV7-7
length: 15
CDR3: ASRPCRNLGGNQPQH

V: TRBV7-9
length: 11
CDR3: ASSGQGSYGYT

V: TRBV19
length: 13
CDR3: ASSIGTASTDTQY

V: TRBV7-7
length: 13
CDR3: ASSSSGHPTDTQY

V: TRBV28
length: 11
CDR3: ASSWTGVYGYT

V: TRBV5-1
length: 13
CDR3: ASTRTVTMNTEAF

V: TRBV7-9
length: 12
CDR3: ASSLDVGSYEQY

V: TRBV30
length: 14
CDR3: AWSVLRGRANEKLF

V: TRBV10-3
length: 13
CDR3: AISAGQGSNQPQH

V: TRBV30
length: 12
CDR3: AWSVRVVGGELF

V: TRBV19
length: 15
CDR3: ASSPPRPTGGNTEAF